This note documents a single TCR beta chain sequence. Per the authors' pipeline: Estimates of nucleated cell counts were drawn from the amplification of reference gene primers. TCRdb's copy holds only in-frame clones and misses some; the assay was immunoSEQ multiplex PCR. D and trimming come from the DNA, and the V and J calls and clone size come from that table. The sample carries 150,000 to 200,000 clones, about 86% recorded once. This record comes from a study of blood T cell repertoires in COVID-19. Overall study: Specimens from acute and convalescent COVID-19 originated in the United States, Italy and Spain. The analysed material was cDNA or gDNA that came from T cells, B-cell-depleted T cells, or PBMCs.

Recruited during active infection, patients (from Seattle) were subsequently followed longitudinally. V lost 6 bases to trimming and J lost 3 bases, with 23 bases between them. This CDR3 has 17 residues. Germline-derived CDR1 and CDR2 are SEHNR and FQNEAQ (reference sequence). The sequenced sample was peripheral blood. The clonotype originates from a woman in her 70s with COVID-19, enrolled during active disease. The V call is TRBV7-9, the J call TRBJ1-2, with a weak D call TRBD1 (6 bases). Here the CDR3 DNA reads TGTGCCAGCAGGTCAAGTACTTACAGGGTGGACGACTATGGCTACACCTTC. It is translated as CASRSSTYRVDDYGYTF.